Following are 4 T cell receptor beta chains from one sample sequenced in a study of T-cell memory formation after mild COVID-19. MiXCR was run by TCRdb on the 5' RACE reads, yielding one entry per CDR3 protein. Among hundreds of thousands of distinct CDR3 sequences, roughly 8% were seen once, and the ten largest hold 20% to 25%. The material sequenced was PBMCs or a T cell subset sorted from them (not recorded which). These receptors came from a man aged 18-30 years who had mild COVID-19 (a few samples of this study predate the infection). Cell type and time point are not known.

This clonotype was observed many times. The rearrangement links TRBV7-8 to TRBJ2-3; 10 positions match TRBD2. The CDR3 is made up of 15 amino acids. V dropped 4 bases and J dropped 2; count of bases not matched to a gene: 3. Germline loops: CDR1 SGHVS, CDR2 FQNEAQ. This CDR3 is CASSSAGGITDTQYF. CDR3 DNA sequence: TGTGCCAGCAGCTCAGCGGGGGGGATCACAGATACGCAGTATTTT.

This clonotype was counted at least ten times. V and J are TRBV5-1 and TRBJ1-2, with D uncertain. Germline CDR1 is SGHRS and CDR2 is YFSETQ. V was trimmed by 1 base and J by 10 bases, leaving 14 bases between them. The CDR3 is 13 residues long. CDR3 region: CASSLLRGSHYTF. Written as DNA, the CDR3 is TGCGCCAGCAGCTTGCTTCGTGGAAGTCACTACACCTTC.

This rearrangement joins TRBV7-9 to TRBJ2-5; D is possibly TRBD2 (6 bases). This CDR3 is built from 13 residues. The V gene's germline CDR1 is SEHNR and CDR2 FQNEAQ (reference sequence). Between the trimmed V and J ends, which lost 6 bases and 3 bases, there was a span of 11 bases. CDR3 residues: CASSLWGEETQYF. CDR3 nucleotides: TGTGCCAGCAGTTTATGGGGGGAAGAGACCCAGTACTTC. The variable domain in full, with the rest retrieved from reference TRBV7-9 and TRBJ2-5, is DTGVSQNPRHKITKRGQNVTFRCDPISEHNRLYWYRQTLGQGPEFLTYFQNEAQLEKSRLLSDRFSAERPKGSFSTLEIQRTEQGDSAMYLCASSLWGEETQYFGPGTRLLVL.

This clonotype was seen repeatedly, ten times or more. V and J are TRBV7-6 and TRBJ2-2; D possibly corresponds to TRBD1 (6 bases). Germline CDR1 is SGHVS and CDR2 is FNYEAQ. With 5 bases removed from V and 6 bases from J, the gap between germline ends came to 19 bases. The CDR3 covers 16 residues. The CDR3 bases are TGTGCCAGCAGCCCTCGGCCGGGACAACAACCCGGGGAGCTGTTTTTT. It yields the protein CASSPRPGQQPGELFF.